This TCR beta chain was sequenced for a study of beta chain features in type 1 diabetes. Study details: Sorted cells, about 98,000,000 in number, were examined across all samples.

The study, taken as a whole, reports: For patients, the naive, central memory and Treg TCRB repertoires appeared more alike than for healthy donors. Within each of all four CD4+ subsets, Type 1 diabetes patients had TCRB CDR3s that were moderately but significantly shorter. Since sequencing was performed on cDNA, cells with high TCR expression could be over-represented.

A word on this clone: Its antigen is as yet unknown.

The CDR3 runs to 12 residues. From germline, CDR1 is MDHEN and CDR2 SYDVKM. The ends were cut back, 8 bases at V and 0 bases at J, with 4 bases in the middle. Expressed TCRB transcripts were sequenced because the entire RNA isolate underwent reverse transcription. Deep immunoSEQ sequencing covered naive, central memory and regulatory T cell samples. Assay: immunoSEQ multiplex PCR; the TCRdb copy retains only in-frame clones and omits some. In the table there are 300,000 to 450,000 clones, 8% to 10% of which are singletons. Sequencing was carried out using central memory CD4+ T cells from blood. The clonotype comes from a man aged 25 to 40 with type 1 diabetes. The genes are TRBV28 and TRBJ2-2; no firm D call. The CDR3 nucleotides read TGTGCCAGCTTGACGAACACCGGGGAGCTGTTTTTT. The encoded protein is CASLTNTGELFF.